The next 30 T cell receptor beta chains were all read from a single sample in a study of Ad26.COV2.S vaccination and SARS-CoV-2 variants. Regarding treatment: roughly 18 received Ad26.COV2.S at low or high dose, single or two shots; 5 received placebo; per-sample allocation not given. Material that was analyzed had been drawn on day 63 after the first vaccine or placebo injection. Profiling relied on immunoSEQ multiplex PCR, and the TCRdb table lists in-frame clones only, not all of them. The sample includes more than 400,000 clones, roughly 91% of them seen just once. The sequencing here drew on peripheral blood, taken in a trial of Ad26.COV2.S vaccine versus placebo. These receptors originate from a person between 18 and 65 years old who received the Ad26.COV2.S COVID-19 vaccine or a placebo.

V is TRBV7-9 and J is TRBJ2-7, with TRBD1 matching over 7 bases. This CDR3 spans 15 amino acids. Germline CDR1 reads SEHNR; CDR2 reads FQNEAQ (reference sequence). V shed 2 bases and J 6 bases; nucleotides not matched to a gene: 10. CDR3 sequence reads: CASSLSPRRDSEQYF. Here the CDR3 DNA reads TGTGCCAGCAGCTTATCCCCGCGCCGGGACAGCGAGCAGTACTTC.

This chain links TRBV7-8 with TRBJ1-5; D possibly corresponds to TRBD1 (6 bases). This CDR3 spans 14 amino acids. Germline CDR1 SGHVS, CDR2 FQNEAQ. The germline V and J ends were trimmed by 1 base and 3 bases, with 7 bases remaining between them. In DNA, the CDR3 is TGTGCCAGCAGCTTAGACAGGGACAATCAGCCCCAGCATTTT. Residues: CASSLDRDNQPQHF.

This clone was detected only once. The V call is TRBV6-4, the J call TRBJ2-2; no firm D call. Trimming shortened V by 0 bases and J by 6 bases, and 14 bases separated the two germline ends. CDR1 MRHNA and CDR2 SNTAGT come from the germline V gene. This CDR3 is 16 amino acids long. CDR3 sequence reads: CASSDSWPPLAGELFF. In DNA, the CDR3 is TGTGCCAGCAGTGACTCGTGGCCCCCCCTGGCCGGGGAGCTGTTTTTT.

V is TRBV5-6 and J is TRBJ1-3, with 11 nucleotides matching TRBD1. CDR1 SGHDT and CDR2 YYEEEE come from the germline V gene. CDR3 size: 16 residues. The junction had 4 bases not matched to a gene; V was cut back by 2 bases and J by 3 bases. The CDR3 loop reads CASSFGTGGFGNTIYF. CDR3 coding DNA: TGTGCCAGCAGCTTTGGGACAGGGGGTTTTGGAAACACCATATATTTT.

CDR3 DNA sequence: TGTGCCAGTAGTATAGAGGCAGAGAGCTCCTACGAGCAGTACTTC. Residues: CASSIEAESSYEQYF. The chain uses TRBV19 and TRBJ2-7; D gene unclear. This CDR3 has 15 amino acids. Trimming took 0 bases from V and 0 from J, leaving 9 bases between them. Germline V gene sequence: CDR1 LNHDA, CDR2 SQIVND (reference sequence).

This sequence joins TRBV24-1 and TRBJ2-3; 7 bases agree with TRBD2. V trimming: 3 bases; J trimming: 5 bases; junction bases outside the gene matches: 13. CDR3 length: 17 amino acids. Per the germline V gene, CDR1 is KGHDR and CDR2 is SFDVKD. The CDR3 coding sequence is TGTGCCACCAGTGATCATCGTAGGCTAGCGGAAATAGATACGCAGTATTTT. Translation gives CATSDHRRLAEIDTQYF.

The chain combines TRBV7-2 with TRBJ2-1, with TRBD1 as a possible D gene (7 bases). The V gene lost 5 bases and the J gene lost 0 bases, with 17 bases spanning the gap. Germline CDR1 is SGHTA and CDR2 is FQGNSA. The CDR3 spans 17 residues. CDR3 sequence (DNA): TGTGCCAGCAGCCCCGAGGAGGGACAGAGCTCCTACAATGAGCAGTTCTTC. Its translation is CASSPEEGQSSYNEQFF.

To note about this clone: This sample includes further DNA sequences coding for the same CDR3. The genes are TRBV15 and TRBJ2-5, with D possibly being TRBD1 (6 bases). Per the germline V gene, CDR1 is LNHNV and CDR2 is YYDKDF (reference sequence). V lost 1 base to trimming and J lost 3 bases, with 6 bases between them. The CDR3 loop spans 13 amino acids. The CDR3 loop is CATSRGQEETQYF. For the CDR3, the DNA is TGTGCCACCAGCAGAGGACAGGAAGAGACCCAGTACTTC.

This clone was seen a single time. The chain couples TRBV6-1 to TRBJ2-4; D not certain. The CDR3 covers 13 residues. The V and J ends lost 3 bases and 0 bases respectively, with 3 bases between them. From germline, CDR1 is MNHNS and CDR2 SASEGT. DNA for the CDR3: TGTGCCAGCAGTGAGCTAGCCAAAAACATTCAGTACTTC. Translated: CASSELAKNIQYF.

This clone was detected a few times. The genes are TRBV11-1 and TRBJ2-3; D not certain. Germline loops: CDR1 SGHAT, CDR2 FQDESV (reference sequence). The CDR3 length is 14 residues. Trimming removed 5 bases from V and 4 bases from J, with 13 bases in between. The CDR3 protein is CASSLIGFADTQYF. CDR3 bases: TGTGCCAGCAGCCTTATCGGTTTTGCAGATACGCAGTATTTT.

The chain links TRBV15 to TRBJ1-5; the D is unclear. Germline V CDR1 and CDR2: LNHNV, YYDKDF (reference sequence). The CDR3 covers 12 residues. Deletions cut 1 base from V and 7 bases from J, with 5 bases between. The CDR3 nucleotides are TGTGCCACCAGCAGAGTGGGGCAGCCCCAGCATTTT. Translated, it gives CATSRVGQPQHF. Together with reference TRBV15 and TRBJ1-5, the CDR3 gives the full variable domain: DAMVIQNPRYQVTQFGKPVTLSCSQTLNHNVMYWYQQKSSQAPKLLFHYYDKDFNNEADTPDNFQSRRPNTSFCFLDIRSPGLGDTAMYLCATSRVGQPQHFGDGTRLSIL.

V gene TRBV4-3 combines with J gene TRBJ2-7, with TRBD1 matching 9 bases. The CDR3 extends over 17 amino acids. The germline V gene encodes CDR1 LGHNA and CDR2 YSLEER. V was pared by 0 bases and J by 4 bases, with 10 bases of the junction left unmatched. CDR3 in DNA: TGCGCCAGCAGCCAAGATCTTGTGGGACAGGGTCCGTACGAGCAGTACTTC. Translation: CASSQDLVGQGPYEQYF.

This chain uses TRBV5-5 with TRBJ2-3, with 8 positions matching TRBD1. Germline CDR1 SGHKS, CDR2 YYEKEE (reference sequence). This CDR3 has 16 amino acids. V shed 4 bases and J 2 bases; nucleotides not matched to a gene: 9. The CDR3 is CASSPSTGESTDTQYF. The CDR3 DNA reads TGTGCCAGCAGCCCCTCGACAGGGGAGTCCACAGATACGCAGTATTTT.

The chain uses TRBV9 and TRBJ2-1, with D perhaps TRBD2 (6 bases). The germline gives CDR1 SGDLS, CDR2 YYNGEE. The CDR3 runs 15 residues. V lost 4 bases, J lost 7 bases, and 18 bases lay in between. CDR3 residues: CASSSRGDPRNEQFF. Written as DNA, the CDR3 is TGTGCCAGCAGCTCCCGCGGGGACCCTCGGAATGAGCAGTTCTTC.

The chain recombines TRBV16 with TRBJ2-1; D possibly corresponds to TRBD1 (6 bases). This CDR3 region has 15 residues. Trimming took off 0 bases at V and 8 bases at J, with 14 bases between the two ends. Per the germline V gene, CDR1 is KGHSY and CDR2 is FQNENV. CDR3 in amino acids: CASSQSIGQRDEQFF. The CDR3 DNA is TGTGCCAGCAGCCAATCAATTGGACAGAGAGATGAGCAGTTCTTC.

A few counts support this clone. The chain recombines TRBV18 with TRBJ1-4; tentative D call: TRBD1 (5 bases). Looked up from germline, CDR1 is KGHSH and CDR2 is LQKENI. Between the trimmed V and J ends, which lost 4 bases and 8 bases, there was a span of 14 bases. The CDR3 covers 14 residues. The CDR3 protein is CASSRTVRGEKLFF. The CDR3, as DNA: TGTGCCAGCTCACGGACGGTCCGGGGCGAAAAACTGTTTTTT.

This clone was detected once. At the DNA level, this CDR3 is encoded by other sequences in the same sample as well. The CDR3 coding sequence is TGTGCCACCAGTGATTTGGACGAGCAGTACTTC. Its translation is CATSDLDEQYF. The gene calls are TRBV24-1 and TRBJ2-7; D is unresolved. The CDR3 consists of 11 residues. V lost 0 bases to trimming and J lost 5 bases, with 1 base between them. Germline CDR1 KGHDR, CDR2 SFDVKD.

V usage is TRBV28 and J usage is TRBJ2-7; 7 bases map to TRBD2. Trimming removed 6 bases from V and 0 bases from J; junction bases left unmatched: 5. From germline, CDR1 is MDHEN and CDR2 SYDVKM. This CDR3 spans 14 amino acids. Here the CDR3 reads CASRPGGSSYEQYF. CDR3 in DNA: TGTGCCAGCAGACCGGGCGGGAGCTCCTACGAGCAGTACTTC.

V is TRBV28 and J is TRBJ1-6, with TRBD1 identical over 9 bases. The CDR3 extends over 18 amino acids. Per the germline V gene, CDR1 is MDHEN and CDR2 is SYDVKM. Losses at the gene ends were 3 bases for V and 10 bases for J; bases not matched to a gene: 16. The CDR3 spells CASSLNSPGGQGASPLHF. The CDR3, as DNA: TGTGCCAGCAGTTTGAATAGCCCGGGGGGACAGGGCGCATCACCCCTCCACTTT. Using reference TRBV28 and TRBJ1-6 for the parts outside the CDR3, the full variable domain is DVKVTQSSRYLVKRTGEKVFLECVQDMDHENMFWYRQDPGLGLRLIYFSYDVKMKEKGDIPEGYSVSREKKERFSLILESASTNQTSMYLCASSLNSPGGQGASPLHFGNGTRLTVT.

The chain has TRBV28 and TRBJ2-7, with 8 bases that match TRBD2. After removal of 5 bases from V and 0 bases from J, the junction contained 12 bases not matched to a gene. Germline CDR1 reads MDHEN; CDR2 reads SYDVKM. This CDR3 region has 17 residues. The CDR3 here is CASSPEREKTNSYEQYF. CDR3 bases: TGTGCCAGCAGTCCCGAGCGGGAGAAGACGAACTCCTACGAGCAGTACTTC.

This rearrangement joins TRBV20-1 to TRBJ1-1, with 7 bases matching TRBD1. CDR1 and CDR2 from the germline V gene are DFQATT and SNEGSKA (reference sequence). The CDR3 has 13 residues. The junction had 3 bases not matched to a gene; V was cut back by 3 bases and J by 2 bases. CDR3 bases: TGCAGTGCTAGTCAGGGGGTTAACACTGAAGCTTTCTTT. Its protein is CSASQGVNTEAFF.

Here the CDR3 reads CASSLLLAGGPGAAEQYF. CDR3 nucleotides: TGTGCCAGCAGCTTGTTACTAGCGGGAGGGCCGGGCGCGGCCGAGCAGTACTTC. This rearrangement joins TRBV5-6 to TRBJ2-7; 13 nucleotides align to TRBD2. The V segment lost 1 base and the J segment 6 bases; nucleotides outside the gene matches: 13. This CDR3 region has 18 residues. Looked up from germline, CDR1 is SGHDT and CDR2 is YYEEEE.

This rearrangement joins TRBV28 to TRBJ2-2; 8 bases line up with TRBD2. This CDR3 spans 15 amino acids. The junction had 3 bases not matched to a gene; V was cut back by 3 bases and J by 3 bases. Germline CDR1 is MDHEN and CDR2 is SYDVKM. DNA for the CDR3: TGTGCCAGCAGTTTCAGCGGGAGATACACCGGGGAGCTGTTTTTT. It yields the protein CASSFSGRYTGELFF.

This clone appeared once. This chain joins TRBV19 and TRBJ2-3; a weak D match, TRBD2 (7 bases). This CDR3 region has 15 residues. The germline gives CDR1 LNHDA, CDR2 SQIVND (reference sequence). The germline V and J ends were trimmed by 2 bases and 2 bases, with 11 bases remaining between them. In nucleotides, the CDR3 is TGTGCCAGTAGTATACGGGGGGCGTTCACAGATACGCAGTATTTT. It codes for CASSIRGAFTDTQYF.

The V call is TRBV28, the J call TRBJ1-2, with unresolved D. V lost 6 bases to trimming and J lost 8 bases, with 16 bases between them. Germline V CDR1 and CDR2: MDHEN, SYDVKM. The CDR3 sequence is 13 residues long. The CDR3 sequence is CASSPAGFSGYTF. CDR3 in DNA: TGTGCCAGCAGCCCGGCCGGGTTCAGCGGCTACACCTTC.

This rearrangement joins TRBV5-1 to TRBJ1-6, with 12 bases fitting TRBD1. Trimming removed 3 bases from V and 10 bases from J; junction bases left unmatched: 5. Germline V lookup: CDR1 SGHRS, CDR2 YFSETQ. CDR3 length: 15 amino acids. CDR3 bases: TGCGCCAGCAGCTGGGACAGGGGGCGAGGGTCACCCCTCCACTTT. Translation: CASSWDRGRGSPLHF.

The V call is TRBV7-9, the J call TRBJ1-5, with D possibly TRBD1 on 6 matching bases. This CDR3 has 15 amino acids. Trimming pared 1 base from V and 1 base from J, leaving 8 bases between. Germline CDR1 and CDR2: SEHNR and FQNEAQ (reference sequence). The CDR3 region is CASSLGGLSNQPQHF. The DNA of the CDR3 is TGTGCCAGCAGCTTAGGGGGGCTAAGCAATCAGCCCCAGCATTTT.

The rearrangement joins TRBV7-9 to TRBJ2-1, with 8 positions matching TRBD2. This CDR3 is 16 amino acids long. The J segment lost 3 bases and the V segment lost 6 bases, leaving 10 bases of the junction unmatched. Germline lookup yields CDR1 SEHNR and CDR2 FQNEAQ (reference sequence). In DNA, the CDR3 is TGTGCCAGCAGTCCCAGAGGGGGACTAGTCTACAATGAGCAGTTCTTC. Protein sequence: CASSPRGGLVYNEQFF. The full variable domain, in which reference TRBV7-9 and TRBJ2-1 provide the parts outside the CDR3, is DTGVSQNPRHKITKRGQNVTFRCDPISEHNRLYWYRQTLGQGPEFLTYFQNEAQLEKSRLLSDRFSAERPKGSFSTLEIQRTEQGDSAMYLCASSPRGGLVYNEQFFGPGTRLTVL.

The sample holds one count of this clone. The rearrangement uses TRBV10-1 and TRBJ1-3, with unresolved D. The V gene lost 0 bases and the J gene lost 0 bases, with 6 bases spanning the gap. Germline V gene sequence: CDR1 WNHNN, CDR2 SYGVQD (reference sequence). CDR3 length: 15 amino acids. As DNA, the CDR3 is TGCGCCAGCAGTGAGTCGAAGATCTCTGGAAACACCATATATTTT. Translated: CASSESKISGNTIYF.

V and J are TRBV29-1 and TRBJ1-1; 7 bases line up with TRBD1. The CDR3 sequence is 13 residues long. V dropped 4 bases and J dropped 4; count of bases not matched to a gene: 6. The germline V gene encodes CDR1 SQVTM and CDR2 ANQGSEA. This CDR3 reads CSVVRGLSTEAFF. The CDR3 DNA reads as TGCAGCGTTGTGAGGGGGCTAAGCACTGAAGCTTTCTTT.